Here is one T cell receptor (beta chain) with its context. Its cognate antigen is unknown. Researchers ran the assay at a deep level. Method: immunoSEQ multiplex PCR; TCRdb's copy keeps in-frame clones and lacks some. The sample holds around 2.3 million clones; almost 96% are singletons and the top ten take about 0.13%. These data originate in a study of shared clonotypes between healthy human individuals. Points from the study as a whole: It was observed that 5% to 6% of naive CD4 clonotypes were shared across several donors. Collection of samples was limited to blood; tissue repertoires likely differ.

CDR1 is LNHDA and CDR2 is SQIVND in the germline V gene (reference sequence). Trimming stripped 0 bases from V and 1 base from J, with 13 bases between. CDR3 length: 17 residues. The chain carries TRBV19 and TRBJ2-4; D not certain. Source material: naive CD4+ T cells sorted from blood. The subset is: CD45RA+ positively selected. The clonotype comes from a man aged 18-30 years in good health. The CDR3 nucleotides are TGTGCCAGTAGTATAGATCGCAACGCCCTGGCCAAAAACATTCAGTACTTC. Translation gives CASSIDRNALAKNIQYF.